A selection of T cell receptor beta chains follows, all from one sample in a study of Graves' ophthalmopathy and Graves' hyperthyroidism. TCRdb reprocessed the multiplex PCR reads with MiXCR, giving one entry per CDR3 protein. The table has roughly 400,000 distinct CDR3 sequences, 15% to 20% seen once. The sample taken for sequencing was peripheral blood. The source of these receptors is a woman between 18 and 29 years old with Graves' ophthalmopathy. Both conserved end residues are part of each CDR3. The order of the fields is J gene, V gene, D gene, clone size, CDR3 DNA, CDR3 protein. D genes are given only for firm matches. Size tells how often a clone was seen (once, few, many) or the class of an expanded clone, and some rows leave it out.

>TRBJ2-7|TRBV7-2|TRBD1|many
TGTGCCAGCAGCTTAGTGTTTACACAGGGGGCGCTTCACGAGCAGTACTTC
CASSLVFTQGALHEQYF
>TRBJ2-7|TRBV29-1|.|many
TGCAGCGTTGAAGCCCAGGGGGGAGAGGCCTACGAGCAGTACTTC
CSVEAQGGEAYEQYF
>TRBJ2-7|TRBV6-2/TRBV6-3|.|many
TGTGCCAGCAGTTACTCCGCGAGCGTTTACGAGCAGTACTTC
CASSYSASVYEQYF
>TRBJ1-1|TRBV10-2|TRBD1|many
TGCGCCAGCCGGTGGACAGGGTCGAACACTGAAGCTTTCTTT
CASRWTGSNTEAFF
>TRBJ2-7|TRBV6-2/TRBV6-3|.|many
TGTGCCAGCAGTTTGGGGGAGACCGCCGCCTACGAGCAGTACTTC
CASSLGETAAYEQYF
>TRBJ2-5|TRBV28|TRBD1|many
TGTGCCAGCAGTGCGACACAGGGGGGAGAGACCCAGTACTTC
CASSATQGGETQYF
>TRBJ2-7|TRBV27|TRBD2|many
TGTGCCAGCAGTTTATCGGGGGAGGGAATCTCCTACGAGCAGTACTTC
CASSLSGEGISYEQYF
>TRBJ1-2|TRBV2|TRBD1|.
TGTGCCAGCACCCTTGACAGGGGGCAGGGCTATGGCTACACCTTC
CASTLDRGQGYGYTF
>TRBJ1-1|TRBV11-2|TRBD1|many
TGTGCCAGCAGCTTAACCAGGACAGGGGTTGAAGCTTTCTTT
CASSLTRTGVEAFF
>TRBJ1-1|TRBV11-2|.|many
TGTGCCACATCCTACGTGGGGGCTGAAGCTTTCTTT
CATSYVGAEAFF
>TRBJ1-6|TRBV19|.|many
TGTGCCAGTAGTACGCCTGGGACATCTGATAATTCACCCCTCCACTTT
CASSTPGTSDNSPLHF
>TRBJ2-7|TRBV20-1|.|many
TGCAGTGCTAGGGATTTTAAGGGTGGAGAGCAGTACTTC
CSARDFKGGEQYF
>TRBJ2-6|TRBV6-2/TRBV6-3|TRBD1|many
TGTGCCAGCAGTTACCCCGGACAGGGAGGCTCTGGGGCCAACGTCCTGACTTTC
CASSYPGQGGSGANVLTF
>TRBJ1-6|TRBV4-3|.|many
TGCGCCAGCAGCCGACATCGGGCAGCGGAACCCCTCCACTTT
CASSRHRAAEPLHF
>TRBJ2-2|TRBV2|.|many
TGTGCCAGCAGTGTAGATGGGGACACCAGGGAGCTGTTTTTT
CASSVDGDTRELFF
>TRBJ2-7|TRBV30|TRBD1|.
TGTGCCTGGAGTCGCAGGGGGCTCTACGAGCAGTACTTC
CAWSRRGLYEQYF
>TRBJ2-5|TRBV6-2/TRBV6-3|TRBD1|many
TGTGCCAGCAAGAGGGACAGCCAAGAGACCCAGTACTTC
CASKRDSQETQYF